The source of this T cell receptor (beta chain) is a study of early T cells in non-severe SARS-CoV-2 infection. Points from the study as a whole: Anti-spike CD8 responses were favored by VDJdb matching, which missed private and CD4 specificities.

In regard to this clonotype: What it binds is not known.

Trimming removed 1 base at V and 7 bases at J, with 2 bases between. This CDR3 is 11 amino acids long. TCRdb itself ran the 5' RACE reads through MiXCR, one entry per CDR3 protein. The table records over 60,000 distinct CDR3 sequences, roughly 14% of them present only once. The chain is built from TRBV12-3 or TRBV12-4 and TRBJ2-1; D gene unclear. The material sequenced was whole blood. This TCR came from an adult who was a healthcare worker with PCR-confirmed SARS-CoV-2 infection or an uninfected control (not recorded which). The CDR3 DNA reads TGTGCCAGCAGTTTAGAGAATGAGCAGTTCTTC. This codes for CASSLENEQFF.